These 24 T cell receptor beta chains originate from one sample sequenced in a study of Graves' ophthalmopathy and Graves' hyperthyroidism. Amplified TCR beta CDR3 regions were obtained using RNA transcripts as template. Amplification began with first-round RT-PCR using HTBI primers, then second-round multiplex PCR was performed. Using its own MiXCR run on the multiplex PCR reads, TCRdb lists one record per CDR3 protein. The data contain roughly 500,000 distinct CDR3 sequences, 14% of them singletons. The sequencing sample was made of blood. Receptors originate from a woman aged 25-40 years with Graves' ophthalmopathy.

This clonotype has ten or more counts. The gene calls are TRBV6-1 and TRBJ1-3, with a possible D match to TRBD1 (5 bases). This CDR3 region has 14 residues. V was cut by 6 bases and J by 4 bases, with 13 bases left in between. Germline V lookup: CDR1 MNHNS, CDR2 SASEGT. This CDR3 is CASRKQGSGNTIYF. For the CDR3, the DNA is TGTGCCAGCAGGAAGCAGGGATCCGGAAACACCATATATTTT.

This clonotype was detected ten times or more. The rearrangement joins TRBV7-2 to TRBJ1-1; maybe TRBD1 (6 bases). The length of the CDR3 is 15 residues. Germline CDR1 is SGHTA and CDR2 is FQGNSA. Trimming took off 0 bases at V and 1 base at J, with 9 bases between the two ends. CDR3 in amino acids: CASSLAARGNTEAFF. The CDR3 nucleotides are TGTGCCAGCAGCTTAGCGGCCAGGGGGAACACTGAAGCTTTCTTT.

This clonotype was recorded only once. The junction departs from germline at one end; a sequencing error may be responsible. The V call is TRBV7-8, the J call TRBJ2-7, with D tentatively TRBD2 (5 bases). CDR1 SGHVS and CDR2 FQNEAQ come from the germline V gene. The CDR3 is made up of 13 amino acids. In DNA form, the CDR3 reads TGTTCCAGCAGCCTTAGAGGGTCCCGCGAGCAGTACTTC. The encoded protein is CSSSLRGSREQYF.

This clonotype was detected ten times or more. This chain uses TRBV28 with TRBJ2-7; 9 nucleotides line up with TRBD2. V lost 8 bases and J lost 3; bases outside the gene matches: 11. CDR3 length: 15 residues. Germline V lookup: CDR1 MDHEN, CDR2 SYDVKM. The CDR3 here is CASQGSLAGFYEQYF. CDR3 DNA: TGTGCCAGCCAGGGGAGTCTAGCGGGGTTCTACGAGCAGTACTTC.

The table lists this clonotype with many counts. The chain employs TRBV19 and TRBJ2-2, with 7 bases that match TRBD1. CDR3 length equals 15 residues. Per the germline V gene, CDR1 is LNHDA and CDR2 is SQIVND (reference sequence). The junction had 2 bases not matched to a gene; V was cut back by 3 bases and J by 1 base. For the CDR3, the DNA is TGTGCCAGTAGTATCCGACAGGGGAACACCGGGGAGCTGTTTTTT. Residues: CASSIRQGNTGELFF.

This clonotype was recorded at least ten times. V and J are TRBV20-1 and TRBJ1-5; possibly TRBD1 for D (5 bases). Germline V lookup: CDR1 DFQATT, CDR2 SNEGSKA (reference sequence). The germline V and J ends were trimmed by 3 bases and 3 bases, with 12 bases remaining between them. This CDR3 has 14 amino acids. The CDR3 DNA is TGCAGTGCTAGCCCGGGACCGCACAATCAGCCCCAGCATTTT. Amino acids: CSASPGPHNQPQHF.

Worth noting for this clonotype: At one end, the junction sequence differs from germline, possibly due to a read error. This chain connects TRBV7-2 to TRBJ2-5; the match to TRBD1 covers 7 bases. From germline, CDR1 is SGHTA and CDR2 FQGNSA. The CDR3 runs 14 residues. CDR3 residues: CANSPRGRQETQYF. For the CDR3, the DNA is TGTGCCAACAGCCCGAGGGGGCGTCAAGAGACCCAGTACTTC.

This clonotype was detected many times. The CDR3 reads CASTPRGLQPQHF. As DNA, the CDR3 is TGTGCCAGTACCCCCAGGGGGCTTCAGCCCCAGCATTTT. The chain couples TRBV19 to TRBJ1-5, with TRBD1 identical over 8 bases. CDR1 is LNHDA, CDR2 SQIVND, per germline (reference sequence). The CDR3 loop spans 13 amino acids. The V segment lost 7 bases and the J segment 6 bases; nucleotides outside the gene matches: 5.

This clonotype appeared many times. The chain carries TRBV20-1 and TRBJ1-3; D not resolved. The length of the CDR3 is 12 residues. Trimming stripped 5 bases from V and 0 bases from J, with 5 bases between. Germline-derived CDR1 and CDR2 are DFQATT and SNEGSKA (reference sequence). The CDR3, as DNA: TGCAGTGCTGTAAGCTCTGGAAACACCATATATTTT. This gives the protein CSAVSSGNTIYF.

This clonotype was seen only a few times. The chain uses TRBV6-5 and TRBJ2-2; no clear D. Germline-derived CDR1 and CDR2 are MNHEY and SVGAGI. The CDR3 runs 15 residues. The V end was cut by 0 bases, the J end by 4 bases, with 9 bases between. This chain's CDR3 is CASSYSSSFTGELFF. Here the CDR3 DNA reads TGTGCCAGCAGTTACTCGAGCTCGTTCACCGGGGAGCTGTTTTTT.

This clonotype was observed at least ten times. The chain combines TRBV6-1 with TRBJ1-6; no firm D call. V gave up 8 bases and J gave up 8 bases, with 13 bases separating them. The CDR3 is made up of 13 amino acids. CDR1 is MNHNS and CDR2 is SASEGT in the germline V gene. Written as DNA, the CDR3 is TGTGCCAGCGGCAGATTTCAGGATTCACCCCTCCACTTT. This gives the protein CASGRFQDSPLHF.

This clonotype has more than one count but fewer than ten. The genes are TRBV4-1 and TRBJ1-2; 9 bases align to TRBD1. The germline V gene has CDR1 MGHRA and CDR2 YSYEKL. The CDR3 runs 17 residues. V shed 4 bases, J shed 2 bases, and the junction held 11 bases outside the gene matches. This CDR3 reads CASSPPGQGPKNYGYTF. CDR3 DNA: TGCGCCAGCAGCCCCCCGGGACAGGGACCTAAAAACTATGGCTACACCTTC.

This clonotype has ten or more counts. The chain uses TRBV5-6 and TRBJ1-5; D gene ambiguous. The CDR3 sequence is 14 residues long. Trimming shortened V by 7 bases and J by 0 bases, and 11 bases separated the two germline ends. Per the germline V gene, CDR1 is SGHDT and CDR2 is YYEEEE. The chain's CDR3 is CASSRKGSNQPQHF. The CDR3 nucleotides are TGTGCCAGCTCCCGCAAGGGTAGCAATCAGCCCCAGCATTTT.

In this sample, this clonotype turned up many times. The V call is TRBV5-1, the J call TRBJ1-1; D not resolved. Per germline, CDR1 SGHRS and CDR2 YFSETQ. Trimming cost V 4 bases and J 1 base, with 11 bases left between them. The CDR3 has 14 residues. CDR3 sequence reads: CASSPMGSNTEAFF. In DNA, the CDR3 is TGCGCCAGCAGCCCGATGGGTTCGAACACTGAAGCTTTCTTT.

This clonotype was found many times. This chain joins TRBV11-2 and TRBJ2-7, with D unclear. Germline CDR1 is SGHAT and CDR2 is FQNNGV. V dropped 1 base and J dropped 5 bases, with 6 bases sitting between them. CDR3 length: 12 residues. The CDR3 spells CASSLGADEQYF. CDR3 DNA sequence: TGTGCCAGCAGCTTAGGTGCAGACGAGCAGTACTTC.

This clonotype was seen a handful of times. The chain combines TRBV20-1 with TRBJ2-3, with 13 bases lining up with TRBD2. Germline V gene lookup returns CDR1 DFQATT and CDR2 SNEGSKA (reference sequence). Trimming cost V 6 bases and J 4 bases; bases outside gene matches: 7. The CDR3 has 15 amino acids. The CDR3 here is CSADGLAGAPDTQYF. For the CDR3, the DNA is TGCAGTGCCGATGGACTAGCGGGAGCCCCAGATACGCAGTATTTT.

As regards this clonotype: A much larger clone is a single base away; this may be a read error. This CDR3 fails to terminate in the conserved phenylalanine or tryptophan, so it likely reflects a read error. This sequence joins TRBV28 and TRBJ2-7; 9 bases are shared with TRBD1. V shed 5 bases, J shed 5 bases, and the junction held 4 bases outside the gene matches. The CDR3 runs 13 residues. Germline V gene data show CDR1 as MDHEN and CDR2 as SYDVKM. In DNA, the CDR3 is TGTGCCAGCAGTCGGGACAGGGTCCACGAGCAGTACTAC. Translated, it gives CASSRDRVHEQYY.

This clonotype was seen at least ten times. The CDR3 DNA reads TGTGCCAGCAGTTACTCGTCTCGGGGGGGCACTGAAGCTTTCTTT. Translation: CASSYSSRGGTEAFF. The V call is TRBV6-5, the J call TRBJ1-1, with D maybe TRBD1 (5 bases). The CDR3 is made up of 15 amino acids. The germline V gene has CDR1 MNHEY and CDR2 SVGAGI. Trimming pared 0 bases from V and 4 bases from J, leaving 12 bases between.

This clonotype showed up many times. The gene calls are TRBV6-1 and TRBJ2-7, with D perhaps matching TRBD2 (6 bases). The CDR3 contains 16 residues. With 1 base removed from V and 0 bases from J, the gap between germline ends came to 13 bases. The germline CDR1 and CDR2 sequences are MNHNS and SASEGT. CDR3 region: CASSEEAGRPSYEQYF. The DNA of the CDR3 is TGTGCCAGCAGTGAAGAAGCGGGCAGGCCCTCCTACGAGCAGTACTTC.

This clonotype occurred many times. The chain uses TRBV10-2 and TRBJ1-2; TRBD1 aligns across 7 bases. There are 14 residues in the CDR3. V was pared by 8 bases and J by 4 bases, with 10 bases of the junction left unmatched. Germline V gene lookup returns CDR1 WSHSY and CDR2 SAAADI. CDR3 protein: CASAPRQGGYGYTF. In nucleotides, the CDR3 is TGCGCCAGCGCCCCTAGACAGGGTGGCTATGGCTACACCTTC.

The chain links TRBV4-1 to TRBJ1-3; D ambiguous. The CDR3 contains 17 residues. CDR1 is MGHRA, CDR2 YSYEKL, per germline. The V end lost 5 bases, the J end lost 0 bases, and 17 bases lay between the germline ends. CDR3 sequence: CASSFTSRRVSGNTIYF. In DNA, the CDR3 is TGCGCCAGCAGCTTCACCAGTCGACGGGTCTCTGGAAACACCATATATTTT.

Ten or more counts support this clonotype. V usage is TRBV18 and J usage is TRBJ1-6; D is unclear. In germline, CDR1 is KGHSH, CDR2 LQKENI. Trimming left V 8 bases short and J 0 bases short, with 8 bases between. The CDR3 sequence is 14 residues long. This CDR3 is CASSPSSYNSPLHF. CDR3 sequence (DNA): TGTGCCAGCAGTCCATCCTCCTATAATTCACCCCTCCACTTT.

This clonotype was counted ten times or more. This chain links TRBV29-1 with TRBJ2-7, with 10 bases matching TRBD2. The germline CDR1 and CDR2 sequences are SQVTM and ANQGSEA. V lost 4 bases and J lost 4; bases outside the gene matches: 4. The CDR3 length is 13 residues. The CDR3 coding sequence is TGCAGCGTTGGGAGCGGGGGGGCTTACGAGCAGTACTTC. Translating it yields CSVGSGGAYEQYF.

The rearrangement links TRBV20-1 to TRBJ2-5; 9 bases agree with TRBD2. J gave up 4 bases and V 6 bases, and 12 bases lay outside the gene matches. Germline lookup yields CDR1 DFQATT and CDR2 SNEGSKA (reference sequence). CDR3 length: 15 amino acids. CDR3 in amino acids: CSAPSGLAGSETQYF. The DNA for the CDR3 is TGCAGTGCGCCCTCCGGGCTAGCGGGATCAGAGACCCAGTACTTC.